Below, 14 T cell receptor beta chains from the same sample are listed, as sequenced in a study of immune heterogeneity within non-small cell lung tumors. The TCR beta CDR3 region was amplified by multiplex PCR employing 32 V and 13 J primers. TCRdb passed the multiplex PCR reads through MiXCR, listing each CDR3 protein once. The sample yields around 20,000 distinct CDR3 sequences, around a quarter seen once. Template input, which was bulk tumor genomic DNA, totaled 600 ng per sample. Several widely spaced biopsies per primary tumor were taken during surgery. Their non-small cell lung cancer was newly diagnosed and untreated, and the patients underwent curative surgery. Sequencing input: lung tumor tissue. Receptors originate from a man aged 40-49 years with non-small cell lung cancer.

This clonotype ranks as medium-sized (0.01 to 0.1%). The J gene is TRBJ2-3, the V gene TRBV20-1, with 12 bases lining up with TRBD2. Losses at the gene ends were 3 bases for V and 3 bases for J; bases not matched to a gene: 7. Per the germline V gene, CDR1 is DFQATT and CDR2 is SNEGSKA (reference sequence). The CDR3 runs to 16 residues. CDR3 protein: CSARALAGGRTDTQYF. DNA of the CDR3: TGCAGTGCTAGGGCCCTAGCGGGAGGGAGGACAGATACGCAGTATTTT.

J is TRBJ1-5 and V is TRBV7-2; tentatively, D is TRBD1 (5 bases). The CDR3 consists of 13 residues. V was clipped by 5 bases and J by 11 bases, with 16 bases between them. From germline, CDR1 is SGHTA and CDR2 FQGNSA. CDR3 nucleotides: TGTGCCAGCAGCCGAGACGGCCGGGGGTCCCAGCATTTT. This codes for CASSRDGRGSQHF.

This chain links TRBV3-1 with TRBJ2-3; the D call may be TRBD1 or TRBD2 (5 bases each). With 5 bases removed from V and 5 bases from J, the gap between germline ends came to 20 bases. Germline V gene data show CDR1 as LGHDT and CDR2 as YNNKEL (reference sequence). The CDR3 is 16 amino acids. The CDR3 DNA reads as TGTGCCAGCAGCTCCTTCGGGACGGGTGGTAAAGATACGCAGTATTTT. Its translation is CASSSFGTGGKDTQYF.

Only a few counts were recorded for this clonotype. The rearrangement joins TRBV6-1 to TRBJ2-1; 8 bases fit TRBD2. This CDR3 region has 17 residues. Germline V CDR1 and CDR2: MNHNS, SASEGT. V dropped 5 bases and J dropped 1; count of bases not matched to a gene: 10. The chain's CDR3 is CASSYLAGGGSYNEQFF. CDR3 DNA sequence: TGTGCCAGCAGTTACCTCGCGGGAGGAGGGTCCTACAATGAGCAGTTCTTC.

The chain uses TRBV11-3 and TRBJ1-1; the D is unclear. V lost 2 bases and J 0 bases, leaving 10 bases between the germline ends. Germline CDR1 reads SGHNT; CDR2 reads YENEEA. CDR3 length equals 15 residues. This chain's CDR3 is CASSLNWLMNTEAFF. The CDR3 region has the DNA TGTGCCAGCAGCTTAAATTGGCTTATGAACACTGAAGCTTTCTTT.

In regard to this clonotype: A much more abundant neighbour one base away suggests this may be a read error. The V call is TRBV2, the J call TRBJ2-2; 7 bases agree with TRBD1. Germline assignment: CDR1 SNHLY and CDR2 FYNNEI. CDR3 size: 16 residues. The ends lost 6 bases at V and 2 bases at J; junction bases unmatched: 9. CDR3 residues: CASRYSGQRNTGELFF. The CDR3 DNA reads TGTGCCAGCAGATATTCGGGACAGAGAAACACCGGGGAGCTGTTTTTT.

Comments on this clonotype: A read error may explain this, as a much larger clone is one base away. The chain has TRBV4-1 and TRBJ1-2; TRBD1 might be the D (6 bases). Between the trimmed V and J ends, which lost 1 base and 0 bases, there was a span of 15 bases. Germline lookup yields CDR1 MGHRA and CDR2 YSYEKL. This CDR3 has 17 residues. The CDR3 loop reads CASSQGCRGPTNYGYTF. The CDR3, as DNA: TGCGCCAGCAGCCAAGGGTGCAGGGGCCCTACTAACTATGGCTACACCTTC.

The chain has TRBV11-3 and TRBJ2-3; tentative D call: TRBD2 (6 bases). The germline V gene encodes CDR1 SGHNT and CDR2 YENEEA. V was pared by 5 bases and J by 5 bases, with 17 bases between. The CDR3 totals 15 residues. The CDR3 here is CASSTRDDGGDTQYF. CDR3 nucleotide sequence: TGTGCCAGCAGCACCCGGGACGACGGGGGAGATACGCAGTATTTT.

About this clonotype: Since a much larger clone is just one base distant, this may be a read error. This sequence joins TRBV9 and TRBJ1-5; D remains ambiguous. Trimming cost V 6 bases and J 4 bases, with 11 bases left between them. This CDR3 has 13 residues. Germline V gene data show CDR1 as SGDLS and CDR2 as YYNGEE. The CDR3 DNA sequence: TGTGCCAGCATCGTTCAGGATAATCAGCCCCAGCATTTT. As protein: CASIVQDNQPQHF.

This clonotype was seen repeatedly, ten times or more. The chain is built from TRBV30 and TRBJ2-1; 9 bases line up with TRBD2. Looked up from germline, CDR1 is GTSNPN and CDR2 is SVGIG (reference sequence). The CDR3 runs 15 residues. Losses at the gene ends were 1 base for V and 7 bases for J; bases not matched to a gene: 8. The CDR3 sequence is CAWSASGAFGNEQFF. CDR3 sequence (DNA): TGTGCCTGGAGTGCTAGCGGGGCTTTCGGGAATGAGCAGTTCTTC.

The chain recombines TRBV4-1 with TRBJ2-1; 7 nucleotides agree with TRBD2. Trimming cost V 1 base and J 6 bases; bases outside gene matches: 12. The germline gives CDR1 MGHRA, CDR2 YSYEKL. CDR3 size: 17 residues. The CDR3 protein is CASSQVWSGIGLNEQFF. The CDR3 DNA follows: TGCGCCAGCAGCCAAGTTTGGAGCGGGATTGGGCTCAATGAGCAGTTCTTC.

V is TRBV15 and J is TRBJ2-2; tentatively, D is TRBD2 (6 bases). Germline assignment: CDR1 LNHNV and CDR2 YYDKDF (reference sequence). The CDR3 is 14 amino acids. V dropped 2 bases and J dropped 8 bases, with 12 bases sitting between them. CDR3 loop: CATSRPSLAGELFF. CDR3 DNA sequence: TGTGCCACCAGCAGACCCTCCCTAGCGGGGGAGCTGTTTTTT.

In its sample, this clonotype is medium-sized. The chain is built from TRBV24-1 and TRBJ1-1; D ambiguous. From germline, CDR1 is KGHDR and CDR2 SFDVKD. This CDR3 is 13 amino acids long. With 3 bases removed from V and 6 bases from J, the gap between germline ends came to 10 bases. The CDR3 region is CATSDDGISEAFF. The CDR3 DNA reads TGTGCCACCAGTGATGACGGGATTTCTGAAGCTTTCTTT.

This clonotype was picked up many times. The rearrangement joins TRBV12-3 or TRBV12-4 to TRBJ1-5; TRBD1 agrees at 9 bases. The CDR3 has 15 amino acids. V trimming: 6 bases; J trimming: 0 bases; junction bases outside the gene matches: 3. DNA for the CDR3: TGTGCCAGCAGGCCGACAGGGGGTAGCAATCAGCCCCAGCATTTT. Residues: CASRPTGGSNQPQHF.